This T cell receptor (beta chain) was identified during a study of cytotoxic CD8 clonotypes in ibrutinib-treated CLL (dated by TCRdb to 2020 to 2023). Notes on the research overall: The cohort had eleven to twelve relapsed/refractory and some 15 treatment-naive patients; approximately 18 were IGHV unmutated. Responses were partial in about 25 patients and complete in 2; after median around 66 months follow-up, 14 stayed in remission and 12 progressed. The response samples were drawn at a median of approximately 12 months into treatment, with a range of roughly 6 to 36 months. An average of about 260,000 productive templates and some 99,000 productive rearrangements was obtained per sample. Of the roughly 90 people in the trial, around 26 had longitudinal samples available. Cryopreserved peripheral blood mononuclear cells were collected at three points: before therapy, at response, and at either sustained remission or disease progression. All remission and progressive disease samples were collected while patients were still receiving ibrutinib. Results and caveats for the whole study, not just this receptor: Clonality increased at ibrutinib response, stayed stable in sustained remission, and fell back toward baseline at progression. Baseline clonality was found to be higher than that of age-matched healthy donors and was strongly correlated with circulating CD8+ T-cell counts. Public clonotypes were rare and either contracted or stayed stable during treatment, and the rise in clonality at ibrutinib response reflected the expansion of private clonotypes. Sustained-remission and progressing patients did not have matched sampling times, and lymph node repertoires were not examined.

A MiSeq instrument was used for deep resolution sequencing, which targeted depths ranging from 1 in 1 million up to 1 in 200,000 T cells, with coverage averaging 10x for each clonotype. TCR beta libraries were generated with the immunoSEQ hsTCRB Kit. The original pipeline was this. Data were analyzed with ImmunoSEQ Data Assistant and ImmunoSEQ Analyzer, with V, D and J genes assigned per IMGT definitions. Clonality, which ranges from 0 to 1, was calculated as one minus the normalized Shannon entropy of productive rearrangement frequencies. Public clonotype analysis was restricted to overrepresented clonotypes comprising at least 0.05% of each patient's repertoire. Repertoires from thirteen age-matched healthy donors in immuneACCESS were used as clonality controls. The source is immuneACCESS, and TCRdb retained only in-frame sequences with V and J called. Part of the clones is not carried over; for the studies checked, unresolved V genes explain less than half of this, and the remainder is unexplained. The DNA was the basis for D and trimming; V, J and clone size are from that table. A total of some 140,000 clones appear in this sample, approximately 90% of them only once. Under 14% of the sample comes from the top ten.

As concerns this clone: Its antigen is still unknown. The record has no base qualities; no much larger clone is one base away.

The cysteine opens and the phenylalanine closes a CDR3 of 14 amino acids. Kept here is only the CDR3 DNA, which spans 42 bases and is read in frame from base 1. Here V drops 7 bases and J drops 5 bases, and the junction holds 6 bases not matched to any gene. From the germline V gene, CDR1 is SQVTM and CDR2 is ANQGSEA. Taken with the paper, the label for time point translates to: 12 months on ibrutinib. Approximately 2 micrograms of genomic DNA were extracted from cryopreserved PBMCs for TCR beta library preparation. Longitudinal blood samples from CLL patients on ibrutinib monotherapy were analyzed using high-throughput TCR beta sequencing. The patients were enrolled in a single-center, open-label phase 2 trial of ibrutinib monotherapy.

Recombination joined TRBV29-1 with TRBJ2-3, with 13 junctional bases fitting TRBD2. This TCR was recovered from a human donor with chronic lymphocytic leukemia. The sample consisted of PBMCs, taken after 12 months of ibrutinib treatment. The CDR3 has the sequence CSASRLAGGDTQYF. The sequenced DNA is TGCAGCGCTTCACGACTAGCGGGAGGAGATACGCAGTATTTT.